Each of the 27 T cell receptor beta chains below was sequenced from the same sample in a study of blood T cell repertoires in COVID-19. TCRdb keeps only in-frame clones here, not all; method: immunoSEQ multiplex PCR. The sample gives tens of thousands of clones, about 85% of which show up once; roughly an eighth is in the top ten. Material: peripheral blood. The source of these receptors is a human donor in a cohort sampled during active COVID-19.

This CDR3 is CASSLSLSGGRSDTQYF. The CDR3 DNA reads as TGCGCCAGCAGCCTATCACTAAGCGGGGGTAGATCAGATACGCAGTATTTT. The V and J genes are TRBV5-1 and TRBJ2-3, with 8 bases matching TRBD2. CDR3 length equals 17 residues. The V segment lost 4 bases and the J segment 4 bases; nucleotides outside the gene matches: 14. Germline CDR1 reads SGHRS; CDR2 reads YFSETQ.

V is TRBV12-3 or TRBV12-4 and J is TRBJ2-5; D may be TRBD2 (7 bases). V lost 6 bases to trimming and J lost 10 bases, with 15 bases between them. The CDR3 has 12 residues. Written as DNA, the CDR3 is TGTGCCAGCAGCCCCGGGGGGCAGTTCCAGTACTTC. It specifies CASSPGGQFQYF.

This clone was detected only a few times. The genes are TRBV4-2 and TRBJ2-7; 8 nucleotides line up with TRBD2. The CDR3 is made up of 15 amino acids. The V and J ends lost 0 bases and 3 bases, in that order; junction bases with no gene match: 4. CDR1 is LGHNA and CDR2 is YNFKEQ in the germline V gene. The CDR3 nucleotides read TGTGCCAGCAGCCAAGAGGGACTAGGGTACTACGAGCAGTACTTC. Protein sequence: CASSQEGLGYYEQYF.

This chain joins TRBV6-5 and TRBJ2-7; 9 bases are shared with TRBD1. This CDR3 is 14 amino acids long. Germline V gene data show CDR1 as MNHEY and CDR2 as SVGAGI. V dropped 2 bases and J dropped 3; count of bases not matched to a gene: 2. Here the CDR3 reads CASSYPGQGYEQYF. For the CDR3, the DNA is TGTGCCAGCAGTTACCCGGGACAGGGCTACGAGCAGTACTTC.

This sequence joins TRBV6-6 and TRBJ2-3; possibly TRBD2 for D (7 bases). CDR1 and CDR2 (germline): MNHNY, SVGAGI (reference sequence). CDR3 size: 15 residues. Trimming removed 0 bases at V and 5 bases at J, with 12 bases between. This CDR3 is CASSYSQGGGDTQYF. Written as DNA, the CDR3 is TGTGCCAGCAGTTACTCGCAGGGAGGGGGAGATACGCAGTATTTT.

The chain couples TRBV28 to TRBJ1-5; D is undetermined. Per germline, CDR1 MDHEN and CDR2 SYDVKM. The CDR3 runs to 13 residues. V was clipped by 3 bases and J by 4 bases, with 7 bases between them. This chain's CDR3 is CASSFAPNQPQHF. In DNA form, the CDR3 reads TGTGCCAGCAGTTTCGCGCCGAATCAGCCCCAGCATTTT.

The chain joins TRBV7-9 to TRBJ2-5, with D maybe TRBD2 (6 bases). CDR1 and CDR2 from the germline V gene are SEHNR and FQNEAQ (reference sequence). This CDR3 contains 15 residues. Between the trimmed V and J ends, which lost 2 bases and 5 bases, there was a span of 15 bases. In DNA, the CDR3 is TGTGCCAGCAGCTTAACTCTAGCGCTGGGGGAGACCCAGTACTTC. This gives the protein CASSLTLALGETQYF. The variable domain in full, with the rest retrieved from reference TRBV7-9 and TRBJ2-5, is DTGVSQNPRHKITKRGQNVTFRCDPISEHNRLYWYRQTLGQGPEFLTYFQNEAQLEKSRLLSDRFSAERPKGSFSTLEIQRTEQGDSAMYLCASSLTLALGETQYFGPGTRLLVL.

The chain is built from TRBV2 and TRBJ1-3; 7 nucleotides match TRBD1. V trimming: 7 bases; J trimming: 0 bases; junction bases outside the gene matches: 3. This CDR3 spans 14 amino acids. The germline V gene encodes CDR1 SNHLY and CDR2 FYNNEI. The CDR3: CASKRQGSGNTIYF. DNA of the CDR3: TGTGCCAGCAAACGACAGGGCTCTGGAAACACCATATATTTT.

This clone was detected a few times. This chain uses TRBV6-1 with TRBJ2-6, with D unresolved. V lost 0 bases and J lost 7, with 13 bases in between. The germline V gene has CDR1 MNHNS and CDR2 SASEGT. This CDR3 region has 16 residues. The CDR3 sequence: CASSEAGQVGANVLTF. CDR3 coding DNA: TGTGCCAGCAGTGAAGCTGGCCAGGTTGGAGCCAACGTCCTGACTTTC.

V and J are TRBV6-2 or TRBV6-3 and TRBJ2-3; TRBD1 matches 9 bases. The CDR3 sequence is 17 residues long. CDR1 is MNHEY and CDR2 is SVGEGT in the germline V gene. With V trimmed by 4 bases and J by 1 base, 9 bases remained unmatched. CDR3 coding DNA: TGTGCCAGCAGTTCTTACCCTCGGACAGGGGGCACAGATACGCAGTATTTT. It specifies CASSSYPRTGGTDTQYF.

The V call is TRBV19, the J call TRBJ2-2; 8 positions agree with TRBD1. Germline CDR1 and CDR2: LNHDA and SQIVND (reference sequence). The CDR3 has 14 residues. Unmatched junction bases numbered 4, after V lost 6 bases and J lost 4 bases. CDR3 residues: CASSLTGVTGELFF. Written as DNA, the CDR3 is TGTGCCAGTAGCCTGACAGGGGTCACCGGGGAGCTGTTTTTT.

The gene calls are TRBV12-5 and TRBJ2-2, with 14 nucleotides matching TRBD2. Germline V CDR1 and CDR2: LGHNT, FRNRAP. The CDR3 has 20 residues. Trimming removed 2 bases from V and 1 base from J; junction bases left unmatched: 9. DNA for the CDR3: TGTGCTAGTGGTTTGCTTCGGACTAGCGGGGGGCCTAGGAACACCGGGGAGCTGTTTTTT. Amino acids: CASGLLRTSGGPRNTGELFF.

A few counts support this clone. The CDR3 loop is CASSPGMNTEAFF. CDR3 sequence (DNA): TGTGCCAGCAGTCCGGGGATGAACACTGAAGCTTTCTTT. This rearrangement joins TRBV6-5 to TRBJ1-1, with D uncertain. From germline, CDR1 is MNHEY and CDR2 SVGAGI. CDR3 length: 13 amino acids. Trimming took 5 bases from V and 0 from J, leaving 7 bases between them.

The rearrangement joins TRBV18 to TRBJ1-4; D not resolved. The length of the CDR3 is 13 residues. V lost 0 bases and J 11 bases, leaving 10 bases between the germline ends. From germline, CDR1 is KGHSH and CDR2 LQKENI. The DNA of the CDR3 is TGTGCCAGCTCACCACCGGATTCGGGTAAACTGTTTTTT. It encodes CASSPPDSGKLFF.

In its sample, this clone was seen a few times. CDR3 sequence reads: CSVDGGHYEQYF. The CDR3, as DNA: TGCAGCGTTGACGGCGGGCACTACGAGCAGTACTTC. J is TRBJ2-7 and V is TRBV29-1; D is perhaps TRBD2 (5 bases). Per the germline V gene, CDR1 is SQVTM and CDR2 is ANQGSEA. V was shortened by 3 bases and J by 3 bases, with 9 bases between the two germline ends. The CDR3 contains 12 residues.

The V and J genes are TRBV7-8 and TRBJ2-7, with a tentative D call TRBD1 (6 bases). This CDR3 has 15 amino acids. Germline CDR1 reads SGHVS; CDR2 reads FQNEAQ. Deletions cut 5 bases from V and 4 bases from J, with 18 bases between. The CDR3 spells CASSPLTGPWYEQYF. CDR3 in DNA: TGTGCCAGCAGCCCATTGACAGGTCCTTGGTACGAGCAGTACTTC.

Only one count was recorded for this clone. The chain links TRBV3-1 (or the pseudogene TRBV3-2) to TRBJ1-2; a weak D match, TRBD1 (6 bases). This CDR3 region has 16 residues. The germline V and J ends were trimmed by 5 bases and 5 bases, with 21 bases remaining between them. The germline gives CDR1 LGHDT, CDR2 YNNKEL (reference sequence). CDR3 DNA sequence: TGTGCCAGCAGCTCCCTCGTATTGGACAGCCGATATGGCTACACCTTC. Residues: CASSSLVLDSRYGYTF.

The table lists this clone with a count of one. CDR3 region: CASIVDRPAETQYF. DNA of the CDR3: TGTGCCAGCATTGTTGACCGGCCAGCGGAGACCCAGTACTTC. The rearrangement links TRBV2 to TRBJ2-5, with D unresolved. The CDR3 is made up of 14 amino acids. Trimming removed 7 bases at V and 5 bases at J, with 17 bases between. Per germline, CDR1 SNHLY and CDR2 FYNNEI.

The chain couples TRBV28 to TRBJ1-2; 8 nucleotides match TRBD1. Germline trimming cut 2 bases from V and 4 bases from J; bases unmatched to any gene: 0. Per the germline V gene, CDR1 is MDHEN and CDR2 is SYDVKM. The CDR3 loop spans 13 amino acids. Written as DNA, the CDR3 is TGTGCCAGCAGTTTAGGACAGGGCTATGGCTACACCTTC. This sequence encodes CASSLGQGYGYTF.

The chain combines TRBV10-3 with TRBJ2-1; D ambiguous. Germline-derived CDR1 and CDR2 are ENHRY and SYGVKD. V shed 4 bases and J shed 6 bases, with 10 bases lying between them. The CDR3 is made up of 13 amino acids. The CDR3 is CAISAERVNEQFF. The CDR3 coding sequence is TGTGCCATCAGTGCTGAACGAGTCAATGAGCAGTTCTTC.

This clone was picked up a small number of times. The V gene is TRBV6-5, the J gene TRBJ1-1, with a possible D match to TRBD1 (5 bases). The CDR3 loop spans 13 amino acids. Germline V gene lookup returns CDR1 MNHEY and CDR2 SVGAGI. The V end lost 5 bases, the J end lost 8 bases, and 15 bases lay between the germline ends. The CDR3 DNA reads as TGTGCCAGCAGTAAAACTATAGGACAAGAAGCTTTCTTT. Translation gives CASSKTIGQEAFF.

The rearrangement joins TRBV11-2 to TRBJ2-2; D is undetermined. CDR3 length equals 17 residues. V was pared by 2 bases and J by 0 bases, with 13 bases between. Looked up from germline, CDR1 is SGHAT and CDR2 is FQNNGV. The CDR3 DNA reads as TGTGCCAGCAGCTTAAATTTTGGCGGCTCGAACACCGGGGAGCTGTTTTTT. This encodes CASSLNFGGSNTGELFF. The full variable domain, in which reference TRBV11-2 and TRBJ2-2 provide the parts outside the CDR3, is EAGVAQSPRYKIIEKRQSVAFWCNPISGHATLYWYQQILGQGPKLLIQFQNNGVVDDSQLPKDRFSAERLKGVDSTLKIQPAKLEDSAVYLCASSLNFGGSNTGELFFGEGSRLTVL.

The chain uses TRBV19 and TRBJ1-4; D call uncertain. Trimming pared 6 bases from V and 5 bases from J, leaving 10 bases between. The CDR3 loop spans 13 amino acids. Germline CDR1 reads LNHDA; CDR2 reads SQIVND (reference sequence). CDR3 nucleotides: TGTGCCAGTAGACCGACGGGGAATGAAAAACTGTTTTTT. Its protein is CASRPTGNEKLFF. Together with reference TRBV19 and TRBJ1-4, the CDR3 gives the full variable domain: DGGITQSPKYLFRKEGQNVTLSCEQNLNHDAMYWYRQDPGQGLRLIYYSQIVNDFQKGDIAEGYSVSREKKESFPLTVTSAQKNPTAFYLCASRPTGNEKLFFGSGTQLSVL.

The J gene is TRBJ1-1, the V gene TRBV12-3 or TRBV12-4; unclear D gene. Trimming took off 6 bases at V and 5 bases at J, with 13 bases between the two ends. CDR3 length equals 13 residues. Here the CDR3 reads CASRPTGGTEAFF. CDR3 nucleotides: TGTGCCAGCAGACCTACGGGAGGGACTGAAGCTTTCTTT.

In this sample, this clone turned up a few times. The CDR3 loop is CASTLSTTGARGEQYF. The DNA of the CDR3 is TGTGCCAGCACCCTATCTACGACAGGGGCCAGGGGCGAGCAGTACTTC. The chain carries TRBV2 and TRBJ2-7; TRBD1 matches at 8 bases. The CDR3 spans 16 residues. Germline values: CDR1 SNHLY, CDR2 FYNNEI. Trimming removed 7 bases from V and 6 bases from J; junction bases left unmatched: 17.

The chain has TRBV12-5 and TRBJ1-1; maybe TRBD1 (6 bases). V gave up 6 bases and J gave up 0 bases, with 17 bases separating them. The germline V gene has CDR1 LGHNT and CDR2 FRNRAP. CDR3 length: 16 residues. Written as DNA, the CDR3 is TGTGCTAGTGGCTCTCTCGCCGGGACAATGAACACTGAAGCTTTCTTT. It is translated as CASGSLAGTMNTEAFF.

The V and J genes are TRBV5-4 and TRBJ2-7, with 9 bases that match TRBD1. CDR3 length equals 14 residues. V gave up 1 base and J gave up 6 bases; unmatched junction bases: 5. Germline CDR1 reads SGHNT; CDR2 reads YYREEE (reference sequence). CDR3 protein: CASSLRDRDGEQYF. CDR3 sequence (DNA): TGTGCCAGCAGCTTGCGGGACAGGGACGGCGAGCAGTACTTC.